This note documents a single T cell receptor (beta chain) sequence. Its antigen remains unidentified. These data come from a study of T cells in narcolepsy. The study, taken as a whole, reports: Some memory CD4+ repertoires had no autoreactive clone sequences. Blood of same and different patients, but not healthy controls, reportedly held recurring autoreactive clonotypes.

The protocol was immunoSEQ multiplex PCR, while the TCRdb copy is restricted to in-frame clones and leaves out a portion. The sample contains more than 30,000 clones, around 83% of which appear only once. V lost 1 base and J 2 bases, leaving 13 bases between the germline ends. The CDR3 sequence is 16 residues long. Germline lookup yields CDR1 MNHNS and CDR2 SASEGT. The sequence came from a human donor in good health. The chain recombines TRBV6-1 with TRBJ2-3; D is unclear. Sequencing was done on a sample of memory (CD45RA-) CD4+ T cells from blood. The CDR3 spells CASSEGSQLLTDTQYF. In nucleotides, the CDR3 is TGTGCCAGCAGTGAAGGTTCCCAATTACTCACAGATACGCAGTATTTT.